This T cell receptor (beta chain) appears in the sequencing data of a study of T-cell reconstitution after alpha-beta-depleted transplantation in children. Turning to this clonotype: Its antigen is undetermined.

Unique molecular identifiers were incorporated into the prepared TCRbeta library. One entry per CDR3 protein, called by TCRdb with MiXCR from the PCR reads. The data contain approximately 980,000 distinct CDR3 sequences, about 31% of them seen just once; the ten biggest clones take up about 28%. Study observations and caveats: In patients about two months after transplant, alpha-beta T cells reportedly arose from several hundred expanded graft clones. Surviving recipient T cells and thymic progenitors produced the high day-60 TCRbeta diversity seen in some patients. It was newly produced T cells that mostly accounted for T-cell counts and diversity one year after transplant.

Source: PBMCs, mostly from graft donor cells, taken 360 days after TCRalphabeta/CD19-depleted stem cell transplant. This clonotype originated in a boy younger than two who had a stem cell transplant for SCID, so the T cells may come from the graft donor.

The CDR3 nucleotides read TGCAGCGTGGCCCAAGACAGGGCTGACTATGGCTACACCTTC. Amino acid sequence: CSVAQDRADYGYTF. The genes are TRBV29-1 and TRBJ1-2, with 7 bases aligning to TRBD1. CDR1 is SQVTM and CDR2 is ANQGSEA in the germline V gene. Trimming cost V 6 bases and J 3 bases; bases outside gene matches: 10. The CDR3 spans 14 residues.